These T cell receptor beta chains were read from a single sample in a study of radiotherapy plus CTLA-4 blockade in lung cancer. Produced via immunoSEQ multiplex PCR; TCRdb's table is partial and in-frame only. The data hold tens of thousands of clones, with roughly 71% observed a single time. Sequenced here: peripheral blood, sampled from a patient treated with radiotherapy plus ipilimumab. The receptors were gathered from a human donor with non-small cell lung cancer whose response to radiotherapy plus ipilimumab could not be evaluated. The conserved cysteine and the conserved F or W are not part of the CDR3 here.

j_gene	v_gene	CDR3aa
TRBJ2-3	TRBV7-7	ASSLGPTLGTDTQY
TRBJ2-1	TRBV13	ASSVESEQF
TRBJ2-1	TRBV6-6	ASSSRLANGYNEQF
TRBJ1-2	TRBV6-6	ASSYSTGGLYGYT
TRBJ2-7	TRBV19	ASSPWEIQGIPYEQY
TRBJ1-6	TRBV5-1	ASSRTGNRDSPLH
TRBJ2-7	TRBV21-1	ASSNGPSGRPSSYEQY
TRBJ2-7	TRBV7-2	ASSFRTTVYYEQY
TRBJ2-7	TRBV7-2	ASSFRQGSYEQY
TRBJ1-1	TRBV2	ASSDRAPVGEAF
TRBJ2-7	TRBV5-6	ASSKSSYEQY
TRBJ1-6	TRBV4-3	ASSQDPGGRSPLH
TRBJ1-1	TRBV30	AWSFMGQTEAF
TRBJ2-5	TRBV7-2	ASSFEGGLVGETQY
TRBJ1-5	TRBV6-1	ASSEVNRANQPQH
TRBJ2-7	TRBV6-5	ASRRQGRYEQY
TRBJ2-7	TRBV1	PSSPHEPLAGGAEEQY
-	TRBV2	ARRQTSSYEQY
TRBJ2-7	TRBV6-6	AILGGPRGEQY
TRBJ2-7	TRBV6-5	ASRDPGGITYEQY
TRBJ2-3	TRBV27	ASSSSAGGPYTDTQY
TRBJ2-7	TRBV12-2	ASRSTSRDSSYEQY
TRBJ2-7	TRBV5-1	ASSFAGERSYEQY
TRBJ1-1	TRBV5-6	ASSRRVGEAF
-	TRBV4-1	ASSQVPGQGRYEQY
TRBJ2-5	TRBV7-6	ASSLVRDRQETQY
TRBJ1-1	TRBV13	ASSFPGTYPEAF
TRBJ2-3	TRBV6-6	ASRPRTDTQY
TRBJ2-1	TRBV5-4	ASGLGGASSYNEQF
TRBJ2-4	TRBV25-1	ASPPGRGRFGTNIQY
TRBJ1-5	TRBV11-3	ASSPVVCQPQH
TRBJ2-2	TRBV2	ASSGTGGAGELF
TRBJ2-3	TRBV14	ASSQVELAGVDTQY
TRBJ2-1	TRBV15	ATSRDSGLAGEFEQF
TRBJ2-4	TRBV15	ATSGRTGEAKNIQY
TRBJ2-4	TRBV14	ASSQGGTGHQNIQY
TRBJ1-5	TRBV2	ASSRTGGSNQPQH
TRBJ2-3	TRBV4-1	ASSQGALTSGRWGTQY
TRBJ2-1	TRBV19	ASSIEGVRLAGYNEQF
TRBJ2-7	TRBV7-2	ASSLALAGGGEQY
TRBJ1-5	TRBV5-1	ASSAGSNQPQH
TRBJ1-2	TRBV2	ASKAGTNYGYT
TRBJ1-4	TRBV4-1	ASSQGGRLLNEKLF
TRBJ2-5	TRBV7-2	ASSSGWVTETQY
TRBJ2-7	TRBV7-2	ASSLFQGAYEQY
TRBJ1-5	TRBV28	ASSVPGQRHSNQPQH
TRBJ1-6	TRBV27	ASAQSENSPLH